This T cell receptor (beta chain) was observed in a study of T-cell memory formation after mild COVID-19. In the study overall: The study found TCR clusters largely donor specific.

There are a few counts of this clonotype. Germline CDR1 is LNHDA and CDR2 is SQIVND (reference sequence). Trimming removed 6 bases at V and 6 bases at J, with 15 bases between. CDR3 length equals 14 residues. Researchers used 5'RACE with constant-segment primers to make TCR alpha and TCR beta cDNA libraries that carry sample barcodes and UMIs. Each CDR3 protein gets one entry after TCRdb re-called the 5' RACE reads with MiXCR. The data contain 450,000 to 700,000 distinct CDR3 sequences, roughly 18% of them seen just once; the ten biggest clones take up 12%. The rearrangement links TRBV19 to TRBJ2-1, with TRBD1 as a possible D gene (6 bases). This clonotype originated in an adult woman who had mild COVID-19 (a few samples of this study predate the infection). Cell type and time point are not known. Input material: PBMCs or a T cell subset sorted from them (not recorded which). CDR3 protein: CASSPRWTVNEQFF. In DNA, the CDR3 is TGTGCCAGTAGCCCACGGTGGACAGTCAATGAGCAGTTCTTC.